This T cell receptor beta chain was identified during a study of shared clonotypes between healthy human individuals. In the study overall: Donors had three CD4 naive, three CD4 memory, two CD8 naive and one CD8 memory plate apiece. Notes on the study in general: Relative to memory subsets, naive subsets generally showed larger estimated richness.

V was pared by 2 bases and J by 4 bases, with 17 bases between. Germline V gives CDR1 SGHVS, CDR2 FQNEAQ. The CDR3 spans 17 residues. Libraries were prepared by immunoSEQ multiplex PCR; TCRdb keeps only in-frame clonotypes and omits some of them. Of 330,000 or so clones in the sample, less than 85% were seen once. This clone was seen once. Its antigen is unidentified. Division of CD4+ cells produced a CD45RA+ naive subset and a CD45RA-negative memory subset. This receptor was obtained from a man aged 25-45 years in good health. Sequencing was carried out using memory CD4+ T cells sorted from blood. Subset denoted: CD45RA-negative fraction. The chain carries TRBV7-8 and TRBJ2-2, with a possible D match to TRBD2 (5 bases). CDR3 coding DNA: TGTGCCAGCAGCTTAACCCCCTCAGCGGACGGCACCGGGGAGCTGTTTTTT. This encodes CASSLTPSADGTGELFF.